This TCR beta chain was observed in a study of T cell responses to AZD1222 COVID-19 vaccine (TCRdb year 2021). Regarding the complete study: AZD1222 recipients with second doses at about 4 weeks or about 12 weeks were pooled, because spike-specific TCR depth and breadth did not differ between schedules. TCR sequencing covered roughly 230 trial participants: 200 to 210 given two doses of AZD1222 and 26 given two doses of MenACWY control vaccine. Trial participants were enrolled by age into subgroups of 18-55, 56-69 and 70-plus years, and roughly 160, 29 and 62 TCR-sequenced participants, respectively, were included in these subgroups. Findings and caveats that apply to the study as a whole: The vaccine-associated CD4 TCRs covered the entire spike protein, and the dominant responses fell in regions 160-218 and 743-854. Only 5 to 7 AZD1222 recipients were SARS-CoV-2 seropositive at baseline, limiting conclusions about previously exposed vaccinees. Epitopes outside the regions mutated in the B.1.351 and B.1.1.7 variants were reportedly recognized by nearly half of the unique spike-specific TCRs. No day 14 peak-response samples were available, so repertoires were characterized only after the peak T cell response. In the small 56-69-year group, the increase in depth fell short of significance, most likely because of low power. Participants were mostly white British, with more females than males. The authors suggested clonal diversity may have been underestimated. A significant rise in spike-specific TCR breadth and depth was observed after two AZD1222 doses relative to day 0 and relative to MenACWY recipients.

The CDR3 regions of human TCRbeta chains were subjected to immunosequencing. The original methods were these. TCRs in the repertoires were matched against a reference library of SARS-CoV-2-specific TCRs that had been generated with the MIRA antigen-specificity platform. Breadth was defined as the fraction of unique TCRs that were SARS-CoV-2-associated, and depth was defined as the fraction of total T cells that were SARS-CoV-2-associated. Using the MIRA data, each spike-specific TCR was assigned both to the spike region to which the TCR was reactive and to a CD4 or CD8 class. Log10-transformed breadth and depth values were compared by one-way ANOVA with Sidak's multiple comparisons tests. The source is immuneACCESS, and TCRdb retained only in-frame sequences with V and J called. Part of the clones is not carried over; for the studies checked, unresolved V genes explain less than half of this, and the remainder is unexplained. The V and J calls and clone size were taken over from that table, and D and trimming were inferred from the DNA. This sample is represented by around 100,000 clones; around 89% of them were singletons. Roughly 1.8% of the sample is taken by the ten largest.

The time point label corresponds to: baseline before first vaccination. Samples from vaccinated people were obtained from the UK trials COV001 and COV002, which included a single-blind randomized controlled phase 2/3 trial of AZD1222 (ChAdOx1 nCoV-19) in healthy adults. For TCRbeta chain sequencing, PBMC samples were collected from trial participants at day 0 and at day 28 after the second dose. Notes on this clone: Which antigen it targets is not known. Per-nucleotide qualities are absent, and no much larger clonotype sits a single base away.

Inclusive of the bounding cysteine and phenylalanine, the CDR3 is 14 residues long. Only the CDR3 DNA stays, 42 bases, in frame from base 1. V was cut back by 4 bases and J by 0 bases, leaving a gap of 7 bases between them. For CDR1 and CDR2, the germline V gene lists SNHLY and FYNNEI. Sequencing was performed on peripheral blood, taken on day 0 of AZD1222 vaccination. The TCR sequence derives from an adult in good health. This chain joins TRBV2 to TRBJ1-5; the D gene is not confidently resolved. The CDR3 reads CASSGINSNQPQHF. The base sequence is TGTGCCAGCAGTGGCATCAATAGCAATCAGCCCCAGCATTTT.